This T cell receptor (beta chain) was documented in a study of blood T cell repertoires in COVID-19 (dated by TCRdb to 2018 to 2020). Notes on the research overall: Samples covering the acute and convalescent phases of COVID-19 were provided by collaborators in the United States, Italy and Spain. Samples were obtained from the ongoing ImmuneRACE study (first 160 participants) and from over 1,000 subjects provided by 6 global collaborators. A freely available public database, intended as a resource for researchers studying the immune response to SARS-CoV-2, is where the repertoires were released. Where available, HLA class I and class II types were taken from metadata supplied by the sample provider and were not determined by assay-based typing. A de-identified subject ID, COVID-19 status, age in years and sex were almost always included in the sample metadata. The material from the prospective study consisted of cDNA or gDNA derived from T cells, B-cell-depleted T cells, or PBMCs. Deeply sampled blood TCRbeta repertoires from subjects exposed to, actively infected with, or recovered from COVID-19 were included in the dataset.

The immunoSEQ Assay, a bias-controlled multiplex PCR, was used to amplify TCRbeta CDR3 regions from genomic DNA. The study's own analysis went as follows. Within the assay, amplification of reference gene primers was used to estimate how many nucleated cells each sample contained. To quantify the absolute abundance of each unique TCRbeta CDR3 rearrangement, sequence reads were collapsed and filtered. For each sample, productive Simpson clonality was calculated as the square root of Simpson's diversity index over productive rearrangements. TCRdb carries this immuneACCESS record with in-frame sequences only. Its versions omit some clonotypes, under half of them owing to an unresolved V gene in the studies checked, with the rest unexplained. V, J and clone size were drawn from that table, and D and trimming were deduced from the DNA. This sample gives 90,000 to 150,000 clones in total; less than 90% of them show up just once. The ten largest clones capture about 11% of the sample.

Collaborating institutions collected whole blood in K2EDTA tubes following their own protocols. For TCRbeta analysis, collaborators shipped samples as frozen whole blood, isolated PBMCs, or DNA extracted from either of those sample types. As concerns this clone: What antigen it recognizes has not been identified. Within one base of it there is no much larger clone, and no base qualities were kept.

There are 14 amino acids in the CDR3, from cysteine to phenylalanine inclusive. The only DNA kept is the CDR3, 42 bases in frame from the first base. Deletion took 1 base off V and 3 bases off J, with a span of 7 bases between the germline ends. As encoded in the germline V gene, CDR1 is SGHNT while CDR2 is YENEEA. Study-level results and caveats: The amount of clinical and demographic metadata varied by source and participant and was provided uncurated.

Recombination connected TRBV11-3 to TRBJ1-3, with the D segment identity uncertain. The receptor's source is an elderly man with acute or convalescent COVID-19. The sequencing input was peripheral blood. CDR3 loop: CASSLGGFGNTIYF. At the DNA level, the sequence is TGTGCCAGCAGCTTAGGCGGCTTTGGAAACACCATATATTTT.